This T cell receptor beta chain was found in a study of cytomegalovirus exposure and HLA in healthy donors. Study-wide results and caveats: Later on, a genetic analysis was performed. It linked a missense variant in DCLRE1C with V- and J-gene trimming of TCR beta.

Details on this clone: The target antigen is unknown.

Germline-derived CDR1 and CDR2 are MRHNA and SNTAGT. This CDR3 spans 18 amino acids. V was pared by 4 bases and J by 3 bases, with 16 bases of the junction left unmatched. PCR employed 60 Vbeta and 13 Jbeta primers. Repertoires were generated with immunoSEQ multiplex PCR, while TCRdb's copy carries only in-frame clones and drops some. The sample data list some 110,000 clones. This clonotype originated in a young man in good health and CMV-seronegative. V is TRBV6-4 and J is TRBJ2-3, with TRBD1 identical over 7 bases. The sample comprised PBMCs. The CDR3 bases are TGTGCCAGCAGTGGCTCCCAGGACAGGATCTCACGGACAGATACGCAGTATTTT. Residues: CASSGSQDRISRTDTQYF.